This T cell receptor beta chain was retrieved from a study of blood T cell repertoires in COVID-19. Overall study: T cells, B-cell-depleted T cells, or PBMCs supplied cDNA or gDNA.

Generated by immunoSEQ multiplex PCR, the TCRdb table keeps only in-frame clones and is missing some. The sample includes under 200,000 clones, approximately 85% of them seen just once. The germline gives CDR1 SEHNR, CDR2 FQNEAQ (reference sequence). The CDR3 contains 14 residues. Trimming removed 0 bases at V and 1 base at J, with 7 bases between. The V gene is TRBV7-9, the J gene TRBJ2-7; tentatively, D is TRBD2 (5 bases). The TCR comes from a woman older than 75 with acute or convalescent COVID-19. The specimen was peripheral blood. CDR3 region: CASSLAGVSYEQYF. The CDR3 coding sequence is TGTGCCAGCAGCTTAGCCGGGGTATCCTACGAGCAGTACTTC.